The 24 T cell receptor beta chains in this list originate from one sample, sequenced in a study of cytomegalovirus exposure and HLA in healthy donors (dated by TCRdb to the late 2010s). Libraries came from the immunoSEQ multiplex PCR assay. A mixture of 60 forward primers for TCR Vbeta segments and 13 reverse primers for TCR Jbeta segments was used in the multiplex PCR. The source is immuneACCESS, and TCRdb retained only in-frame sequences with V and J called. Part of the clones is not carried over; for the studies checked, unresolved V genes explain less than half of this, and the remainder is unexplained. For this sample there are 120,000 to 150,000 clones; approximately 76% appear just once. Clones ranked in the top ten supply approximately 2% of the sample. Material for sequencing was PBMCs. The receptors shown here come from a man aged 40-50 years in good health and CMV-seronegative.

A note on this clone: Other nucleotide sequences from this sample produce the same CDR3. The chain employs TRBV5-1 and TRBJ2-3; D gene unclear. Trimming took 0 bases from V and 1 from J, leaving 9 bases between them. The germline gives CDR1 SGHRS, CDR2 YFSETQ. CDR3 length equals 15 residues. In DNA form, the CDR3 reads TGCGCCAGCAGCTTGGAATTTCCCGGCACAGATACGCAGTATTTT. It translates to CASSLEFPGTDTQYF.

The CDR3 DNA reads TGTGCCAGCAGCCAAGGAAGTAGGTCGGGAGGCTACACCTTC. Translation gives CASSQGSRSGGYTF. The chain carries TRBV4-2 and TRBJ1-2, with unresolved D. Germline V gene lookup returns CDR1 LGHNA and CDR2 YNFKEQ. Trimming cost V 1 base and J 8 bases, with 14 bases left between them. This CDR3 spans 14 amino acids.

The gene calls are TRBV7-9 and TRBJ1-4; 9 positions match TRBD1. V lost 6 bases and J lost 3; bases outside the gene matches: 11. The CDR3 loop spans 17 amino acids. The germline gives CDR1 SEHNR, CDR2 FQNEAQ (reference sequence). CDR3 residues: CASRAGTGMVSNEKLFF. CDR3 bases: TGTGCCAGCAGAGCAGGGACAGGGATGGTGTCTAATGAAAAACTGTTTTTT.

About this clone: Sequence at one end of the junction differs from germline and may be a read error. This chain connects TRBV5-8 to TRBJ2-1; unclear D gene. Germline V CDR1 and CDR2: SGHTS, YDEGEE. This CDR3 comprises 17 residues. CDR3: CASSHPVRRMRYNEQLF. Here the CDR3 DNA reads TGTGCCAGCAGCCATCCTGTTAGGAGAATGCGCTACAATGAGCAGCTCTTC. Complete variable domain (other parts from reference TRBV5-8 and TRBJ2-1): EAGVTQSPTHLIKTRGQQATLRCSPISGHTSVYWYQQALGLGLQFLLWYDEGEERNRGNFPPRFSGRQFPNYSSELNVNALELEDSALYLCASSHPVRRMRYNEQLFGPGTRLTVL.

This chain connects TRBV30 to TRBJ2-1; D is ambiguous. V dropped 2 bases and J dropped 1 base, with 18 bases sitting between them. This CDR3 has 17 residues. Per germline, CDR1 GTSNPN and CDR2 SVGIG (reference sequence). The CDR3 region is CAWSPKHSRRSYNEQFF. Written as DNA, the CDR3 is TGTGCCTGGAGTCCTAAACACAGCAGAAGGTCCTACAATGAGCAGTTCTTC.

The chain recombines TRBV5-1 with TRBJ1-2, with 7 bases lining up with TRBD1. The V segment lost 4 bases and the J segment 5 bases; nucleotides outside the gene matches: 17. CDR1 is SGHRS and CDR2 is YFSETQ in the germline V gene. This CDR3 spans 17 amino acids. The CDR3 DNA is TGCGCCAGCAGCAGTTCGGGGGACCAGGGGGTCCTTTATGGCTACACCTTC. Residues: CASSSSGDQGVLYGYTF.

In this sample, this clone turned up a few times. The chain joins TRBV15 to TRBJ2-1; 11 nucleotides align to TRBD2. The CDR3 covers 15 residues. The germline gives CDR1 LNHNV, CDR2 YYDKDF (reference sequence). The J segment lost 8 bases and the V segment lost 5 bases, leaving 8 bases of the junction unmatched. The CDR3 loop reads CATSGSSGGSDEQFF. CDR3 bases: TGTGCCACCAGCGGCTCTAGCGGGGGGTCGGATGAGCAGTTCTTC.

The chain employs TRBV27 and TRBJ2-1; 12 bases are a match to TRBD2. V was clipped by 2 bases and J by 2 bases; unmatched bases: 7. Looked up from germline, CDR1 is MNHEY and CDR2 is SMNVEV (reference sequence). The CDR3 is 18 residues long. CDR3 nucleotide sequence: TGTGCCAGCAGTTTACTTACTAGCGGGGGGCCTACCTACAATGAGCAGTTCTTC. Translation: CASSLLTSGGPTYNEQFF.

The J gene is TRBJ2-7, the V gene TRBV2; TRBD2 agrees at 10 bases. Germline CDR1 and CDR2: SNHLY and FYNNEI. This CDR3 region has 14 residues. V was pared by 1 base and J by 3 bases, with 0 bases of the junction left unmatched. CDR3 region: CASSEGTSGYEQYF. CDR3 DNA sequence: TGTGCCAGCAGTGAAGGGACTAGCGGCTACGAGCAGTACTTC.

This clone was counted only a few times. V is TRBV4-1 and J is TRBJ1-2; 9 positions match TRBD1. The CDR3 is 15 amino acids. Per the germline V gene, CDR1 is MGHRA and CDR2 is YSYEKL. V shed 3 bases, J shed 3 bases, and the junction held 5 bases outside the gene matches. Written as DNA, the CDR3 is TGCGCCAGCAGCCAGACAGGGGGATCGCACTATGGCTACACCTTC. This gives the protein CASSQTGGSHYGYTF.

The chain recombines TRBV7-2 with TRBJ1-5; 7 bases agree with TRBD1. The CDR3 totals 14 residues. In germline, CDR1 is SGHTA, CDR2 FQGNSA. Trimming cost V 6 bases and J 7 bases; bases outside gene matches: 9. This CDR3 reads CASRLQGSGQPQHF. For the CDR3, the DNA is TGTGCCAGCAGATTACAGGGGTCGGGACAGCCCCAGCATTTT. Full variable domain (rest looked up from reference TRBV7-2 and TRBJ1-5): GAGVSQSPSNKVTEKGKDVELRCDPISGHTALYWYRQSLGQGLEFLIYFQGNSAPDKSGLPSDRFSAERTGGSVSTLTIQRTQQEDSAVYLCASRLQGSGQPQHFGDGTRLSIL.

The chain recombines TRBV6-4 with TRBJ2-7; 9 positions agree with TRBD1. Looked up from germline, CDR1 is MRHNA and CDR2 is SNTAGT. The CDR3 loop spans 15 amino acids. V shed 9 bases and J 3 bases; nucleotides not matched to a gene: 12. This chain's CDR3 is CARGPLTGGSYEQYF. CDR3 in DNA: TGTGCCAGGGGACCTTTAACAGGGGGCAGCTACGAGCAGTACTTC.

The chain carries TRBV7-9 and TRBJ2-4; 8 nucleotides line up with TRBD2. Germline-derived CDR1 and CDR2 are SEHNR and FQNEAQ (reference sequence). The CDR3 runs to 14 residues. With V trimmed by 2 bases and J by 8 bases, 5 bases remained unmatched. The CDR3 DNA sequence: TGTGCCAGCAGCTTACCGGGACTAGTTGACATTCAGTACTTC. This sequence encodes CASSLPGLVDIQYF.

The CDR3 nucleotides read TGTGCCAGCAGCAGGGGGGGGGCCGAGCAGTACTTC. It encodes CASSRGGAEQYF. The chain has TRBV7-9 and TRBJ2-7; a possible D gene is TRBD2 (7 bases). Germline V lookup: CDR1 SEHNR, CDR2 FQNEAQ (reference sequence). V was clipped by 5 bases and J by 6 bases, with 11 bases between them. The CDR3 runs to 12 residues.

The chain joins TRBV2 to TRBJ2-2, with D maybe TRBD1 (5 bases). Germline assignment: CDR1 SNHLY and CDR2 FYNNEI. The CDR3 sequence is 14 residues long. Trimming pared 2 bases from V and 7 bases from J, leaving 11 bases between. The CDR3, as DNA: TGTGCCAGCAGTGAATCCAGGGCCGACGGGGAGCTGTTTTTT. Its protein is CASSESRADGELFF.

This sequence joins TRBV14 and TRBJ2-3, with a possible D match to TRBD1 (6 bases). V was pared by 0 bases and J by 6 bases, with 16 bases between. The CDR3 length is 16 residues. Germline V gene sequence: CDR1 SGHDN, CDR2 FVKESK. For the CDR3, the DNA is TGTGCCAGCAGCCAAGAGGAGACAGGACCAAGGGATACGCAGTATTTT. Its translation: CASSQEETGPRDTQYF.

In this sample, this clone turned up a few times. The chain uses TRBV19 and TRBJ2-7; weak D call: TRBD1 (6 bases). The V end was cut by 0 bases, the J end by 6 bases, with 15 bases between. This CDR3 is 15 amino acids long. Per the germline V gene, CDR1 is LNHDA and CDR2 is SQIVND (reference sequence). The CDR3 sequence is CASSIDSAGAFEQYF. The CDR3 coding sequence is TGTGCCAGTAGTATAGATTCCGCAGGGGCCTTCGAGCAGTACTTC.

The chain links TRBV7-9 to TRBJ2-2; 10 bases agree with TRBD1. V lost 5 bases to trimming and J lost 0 bases; unmatched junction nucleotides: 6. This CDR3 is 17 amino acids long. CDR1 and CDR2 (germline): SEHNR, FQNEAQ (reference sequence). The CDR3 region is CASSPRDRGANTGELFF. CDR3 nucleotides: TGTGCCAGCAGCCCCCGGGACAGGGGAGCGAACACCGGGGAGCTGTTTTTT.

As for this clone: The junction departs from germline at one end; a sequencing error may be responsible. V usage is TRBV7-9 and J usage is TRBJ2-7; D perhaps matches TRBD2 (5 bases). The CDR3 runs 14 residues. Germline values: CDR1 SEHNR, CDR2 FQNEAQ (reference sequence). CDR3 residues: CSSSPSGNSYEQYF. DNA for the CDR3: TGTTCCAGCAGCCCATCCGGGAACTCCTACGAGCAGTACTTC.

The chain has TRBV11-3 and TRBJ2-3; weak D call: TRBD2 (6 bases). This CDR3 contains 14 residues. Germline CDR1 SGHNT, CDR2 YENEEA. V was pared by 6 bases and J by 3 bases, with 13 bases between. The CDR3 sequence: CASSPSAGTDTQYF. The CDR3 DNA reads TGTGCCAGCAGTCCTTCAGCGGGTACAGATACGCAGTATTTT. Based on the CDR3 plus reference TRBV11-3 and TRBJ2-3, the full variable domain is EAGVVQSPRYKIIEKKQPVAFWCNPISGHNTLYWYLQNLGQGPELLIRYENEEAVDDSQLPKDRFSAERLKGVDSTLKIQPAELGDSAVYLCASSPSAGTDTQYFGPGTRLTVL.

The CDR3 nucleotides are TGTGCCAGCAGTGATTTTGGACAGGGGCTCTACGAGCAGTACTTC. Its translation: CASSDFGQGLYEQYF. This rearrangement joins TRBV2 to TRBJ2-7; TRBD1 aligns across 9 bases. From germline, CDR1 is SNHLY and CDR2 FYNNEI. J lost 3 bases, V lost 3 bases, and 6 bases had no gene match. The CDR3 totals 15 residues.

The rearrangement joins TRBV4-1 to TRBJ2-3, with TRBD1 matching over 11 bases. The junction had 3 bases not matched to a gene; V was cut back by 1 base and J by 0 bases. CDR1 MGHRA and CDR2 YSYEKL come from the germline V gene. This CDR3 region has 17 residues. The DNA for the CDR3 is TGCGCCAGCAGCCAAGTTGGGACAGGGGGAAGCACAGATACGCAGTATTTT. Amino acid sequence: CASSQVGTGGSTDTQYF.

There are a few counts of this clone. This chain joins TRBV30 and TRBJ2-1; 10 nucleotides agree with TRBD1. Per the germline V gene, CDR1 is GTSNPN and CDR2 is SVGIG (reference sequence). Trimming at V came to 4 bases and at J to 6 bases, leaving 9 bases not matched to a gene. The CDR3 length is 15 residues. In DNA, the CDR3 is TGTGCCTGGAATAGGGGGACAGGGGTCGGCAATGAGCAGTTCTTC. Protein sequence: CAWNRGTGVGNEQFF.

This chain connects TRBV2 to TRBJ2-3, with a weak D call TRBD2 (5 bases). This CDR3 region has 12 residues. V was cut by 10 bases and J by 8 bases, with 16 bases left in between. Germline CDR1 reads SNHLY; CDR2 reads FYNNEI. The CDR3 sequence: CATRTREGTQYF. In DNA form, the CDR3 reads TGTGCCACCCGGACCCGGGAAGGTACGCAGTATTTT.